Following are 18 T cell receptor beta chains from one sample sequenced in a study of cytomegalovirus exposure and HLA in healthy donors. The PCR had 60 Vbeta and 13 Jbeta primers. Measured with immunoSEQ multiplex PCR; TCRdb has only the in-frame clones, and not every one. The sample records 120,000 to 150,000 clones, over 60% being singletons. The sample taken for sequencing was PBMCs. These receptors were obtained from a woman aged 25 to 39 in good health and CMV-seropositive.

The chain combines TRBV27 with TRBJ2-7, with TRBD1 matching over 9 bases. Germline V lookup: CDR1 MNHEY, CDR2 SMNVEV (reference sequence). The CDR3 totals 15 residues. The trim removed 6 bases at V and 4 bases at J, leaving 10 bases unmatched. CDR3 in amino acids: CASRVDRDRVYEQYF. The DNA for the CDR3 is TGTGCCAGCAGAGTCGACCGGGACAGGGTTTACGAGCAGTACTTC.

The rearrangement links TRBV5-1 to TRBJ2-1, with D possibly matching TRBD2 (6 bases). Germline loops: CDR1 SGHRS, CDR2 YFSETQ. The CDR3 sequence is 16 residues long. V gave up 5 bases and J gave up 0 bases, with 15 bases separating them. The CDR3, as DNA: TGCGCCAGCAGGGATTTGGACGGGAGCTCCTACAATGAGCAGTTCTTC. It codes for CASRDLDGSSYNEQFF.

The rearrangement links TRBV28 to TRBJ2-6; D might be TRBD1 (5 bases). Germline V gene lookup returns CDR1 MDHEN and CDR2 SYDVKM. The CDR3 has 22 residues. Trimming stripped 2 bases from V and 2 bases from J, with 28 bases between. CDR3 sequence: CASSLPQGIIEPIHPGANVLTF. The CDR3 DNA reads TGTGCCAGCAGTTTACCTCAGGGAATAATCGAACCCATCCACCCTGGGGCCAACGTCCTGACTTTC.

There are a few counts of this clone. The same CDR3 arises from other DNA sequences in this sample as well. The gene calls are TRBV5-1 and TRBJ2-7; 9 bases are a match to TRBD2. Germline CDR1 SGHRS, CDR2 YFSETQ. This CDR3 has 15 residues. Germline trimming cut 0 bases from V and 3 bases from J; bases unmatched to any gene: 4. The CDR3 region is CASSLVVAGDYEQYF. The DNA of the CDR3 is TGCGCCAGCAGCTTGGTTGTAGCGGGGGACTACGAGCAGTACTTC.

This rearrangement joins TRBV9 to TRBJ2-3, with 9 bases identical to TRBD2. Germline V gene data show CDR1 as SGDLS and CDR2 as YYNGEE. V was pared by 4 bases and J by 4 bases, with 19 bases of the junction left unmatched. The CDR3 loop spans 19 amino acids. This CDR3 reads CASSPFDLEAGGVADTQYF. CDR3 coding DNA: TGTGCCAGCAGCCCCTTTGACCTTGAAGCGGGAGGAGTCGCAGATACGCAGTATTTT.

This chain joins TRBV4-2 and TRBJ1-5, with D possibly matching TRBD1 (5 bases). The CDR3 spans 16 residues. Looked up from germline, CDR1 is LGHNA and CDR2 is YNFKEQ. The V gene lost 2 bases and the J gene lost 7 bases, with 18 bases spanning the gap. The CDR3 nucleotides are TGTGCCAGCAGCCAACCTACAGGCCAAGGAACACAGCCCCAGCATTTT. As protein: CASSQPTGQGTQPQHF.

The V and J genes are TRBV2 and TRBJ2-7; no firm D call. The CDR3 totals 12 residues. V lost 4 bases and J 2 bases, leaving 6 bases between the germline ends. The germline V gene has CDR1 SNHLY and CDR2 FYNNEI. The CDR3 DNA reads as TGTGCCAGCAGTGTATCCGCCTACGAGCAGTACTTC. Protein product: CASSVSAYEQYF.

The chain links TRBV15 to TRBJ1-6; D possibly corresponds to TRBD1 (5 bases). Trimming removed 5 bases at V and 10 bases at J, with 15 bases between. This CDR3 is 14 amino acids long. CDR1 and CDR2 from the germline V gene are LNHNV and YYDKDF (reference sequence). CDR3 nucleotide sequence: TGTGCCACCAGCTTAAGGGGCCTCGGATCACCCCTCCACTTT. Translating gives CATSLRGLGSPLHF.

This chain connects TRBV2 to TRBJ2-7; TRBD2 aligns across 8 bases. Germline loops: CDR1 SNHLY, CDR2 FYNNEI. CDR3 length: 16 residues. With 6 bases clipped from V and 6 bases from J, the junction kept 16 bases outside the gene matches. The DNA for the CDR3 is TGTGCCAGCAGCCCCGAAGGTAGCGGGACCCCACTCGAGCAGTACTTC. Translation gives CASSPEGSGTPLEQYF.

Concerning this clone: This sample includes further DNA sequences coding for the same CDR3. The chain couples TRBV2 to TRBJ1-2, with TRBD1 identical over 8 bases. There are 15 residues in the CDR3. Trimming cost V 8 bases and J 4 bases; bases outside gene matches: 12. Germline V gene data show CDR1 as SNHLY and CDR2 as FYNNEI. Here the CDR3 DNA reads TGTGCCAGCGCTTTGGGGACAGGAGCTGGCTATGGCTACACCTTC. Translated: CASALGTGAGYGYTF. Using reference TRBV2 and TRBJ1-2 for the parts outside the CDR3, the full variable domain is EPEVTQTPSHQVTQMGQEVILRCVPISNHLYFYWYRQILGQKVEFLVSFYNNEISEKSEIFDDQFSVERPDGSNFTLKIRSTKLEDSAMYFCASALGTGAGYGYTFGSGTRLTVV.

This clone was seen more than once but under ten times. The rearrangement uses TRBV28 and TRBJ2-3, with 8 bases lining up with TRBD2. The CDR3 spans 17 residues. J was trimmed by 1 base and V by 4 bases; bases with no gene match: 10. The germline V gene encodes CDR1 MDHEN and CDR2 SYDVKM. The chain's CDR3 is CASSSPVTSEGTDTQYF. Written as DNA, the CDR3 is TGTGCCAGCAGTTCACCCGTGACTAGCGAGGGCACAGATACGCAGTATTTT.

The CDR3 region is CASSLSSGRAIETQYF. DNA of the CDR3: TGTGCCAGCAGCTTATCCAGCGGGAGGGCCATAGAGACCCAGTACTTC. J is TRBJ2-5 and V is TRBV7-8, with 10 bases aligning to TRBD2. The length of the CDR3 is 16 residues. J lost 4 bases, V lost 2 bases, and 7 bases had no gene match. CDR1 is SGHVS and CDR2 is FQNEAQ in the germline V gene.

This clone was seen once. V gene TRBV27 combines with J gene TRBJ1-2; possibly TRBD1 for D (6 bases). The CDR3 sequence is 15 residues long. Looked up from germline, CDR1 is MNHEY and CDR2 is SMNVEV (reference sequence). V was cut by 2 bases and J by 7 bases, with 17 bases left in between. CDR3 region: CASSLRGALLSGYTF. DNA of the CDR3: TGTGCCAGCAGTTTACGGGGGGCGCTTTTATCTGGCTACACCTTC.

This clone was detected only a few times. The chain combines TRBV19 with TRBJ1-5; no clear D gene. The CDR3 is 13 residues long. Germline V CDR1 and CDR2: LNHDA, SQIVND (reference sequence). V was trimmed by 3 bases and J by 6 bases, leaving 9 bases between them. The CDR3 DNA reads TGTGCCAGTAGTATTGATCGGGTTCAGCCCCAGCATTTT. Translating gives CASSIDRVQPQHF.

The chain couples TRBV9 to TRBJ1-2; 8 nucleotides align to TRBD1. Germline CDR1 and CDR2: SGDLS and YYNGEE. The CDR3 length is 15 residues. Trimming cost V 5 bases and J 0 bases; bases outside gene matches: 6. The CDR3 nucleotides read TGTGCCAGCAGTCCACAGGGGGTCGCTAACTATGGCTACACCTTC. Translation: CASSPQGVANYGYTF. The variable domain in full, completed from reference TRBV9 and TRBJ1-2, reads DSGVTQTPKHLITATGQRVTLRCSPRSGDLSVYWYQQSLDQGLQFLIQYYNGEERAKGNILERFSAQQFPDLHSELNLSSLELGDSALYFCASSPQGVANYGYTFGSGTRLTVV.

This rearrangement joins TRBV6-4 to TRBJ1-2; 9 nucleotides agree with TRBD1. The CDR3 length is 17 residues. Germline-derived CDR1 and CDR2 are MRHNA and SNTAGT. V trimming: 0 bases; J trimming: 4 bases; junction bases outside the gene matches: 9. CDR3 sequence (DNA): TGTGCCAGCAGTGACTCGGGAACAGGGGGCGTTTCCTATGGCTACACCTTC. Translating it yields CASSDSGTGGVSYGYTF.

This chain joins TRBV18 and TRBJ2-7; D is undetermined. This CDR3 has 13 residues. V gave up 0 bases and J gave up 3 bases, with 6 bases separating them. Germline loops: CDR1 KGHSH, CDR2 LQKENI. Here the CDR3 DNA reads TGTGCCAGCTCACCACCGCGGTACTACGAGCAGTACTTC. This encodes CASSPPRYYEQYF.

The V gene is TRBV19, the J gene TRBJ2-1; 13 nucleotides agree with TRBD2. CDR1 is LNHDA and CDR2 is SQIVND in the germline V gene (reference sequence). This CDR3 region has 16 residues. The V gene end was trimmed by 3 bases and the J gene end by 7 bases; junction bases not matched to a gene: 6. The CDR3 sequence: CASSISLAGGFNEQFF. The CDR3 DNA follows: TGTGCCAGTAGTATCTCACTAGCGGGGGGGTTTAATGAGCAGTTCTTC.